This passage covers 25 T cell receptor beta chains from one sample sequenced in a study of blood T cell repertoires in COVID-19. Repertoires were generated with immunoSEQ multiplex PCR, while TCRdb's copy carries only in-frame clones and drops some. The sample carries 200,000 to 300,000 clones, about 83% recorded once. The material sequenced was peripheral blood. These receptors originate from a man aged 45-60 years with acute or convalescent COVID-19.

This clone was picked up a small number of times. CDR3 in DNA: TGCAGCGCAGCCGGACAGGGACTCGATTATAACACTGAAGCTTTCTTT. It codes for CSAAGQGLDYNTEAFF. This chain links TRBV29-1 with TRBJ1-1; 8 bases are a match to TRBD1. Looked up from germline, CDR1 is SQVTM and CDR2 is ANQGSEA. The J segment lost 2 bases and the V segment lost 7 bases, leaving 15 bases of the junction unmatched. The CDR3 has 16 amino acids.

This chain uses TRBV5-4 with TRBJ2-7, with 7 bases matching TRBD2. The germline V gene has CDR1 SGHNT and CDR2 YYREEE (reference sequence). CDR3 size: 16 residues. With 3 bases clipped from V and 2 bases from J, the junction kept 11 bases outside the gene matches. CDR3 sequence reads: CASSSAGERDTYEQYF. The CDR3 DNA is TGTGCCAGCAGCTCGGCTGGGGAGCGGGATACCTACGAGCAGTACTTC.

This clone was detected a few times. V and J are TRBV3-1 (or the pseudogene TRBV3-2) and TRBJ2-5; TRBD1 matches 10 bases. Germline assignment: CDR1 LGHDT and CDR2 YNNKEL (reference sequence). This CDR3 contains 17 residues. V was pared by 3 bases and J by 6 bases, with 13 bases of the junction left unmatched. The CDR3 spells CASSQEGGTGDTKTQYF. The DNA of the CDR3 is TGTGCCAGCAGCCAGGAGGGGGGGACAGGGGATACGAAGACCCAGTACTTC.

The genes are TRBV28 and TRBJ1-1; D possibly corresponds to TRBD1 (5 bases). Germline V gives CDR1 MDHEN, CDR2 SYDVKM. Trimming took 10 bases from V and 1 from J, leaving 13 bases between them. The CDR3 is made up of 13 amino acids. Here the CDR3 DNA reads TGTGCCATACAACGACAGCGGAACACTGAAGCTTTCTTT. Translating gives CAIQRQRNTEAFF.

The rearrangement uses TRBV6-1 and TRBJ2-7; a weak D match, TRBD2 (5 bases). The germline V gene has CDR1 MNHNS and CDR2 SASEGT. The CDR3 runs to 14 residues. Trimming stripped 0 bases from V and 2 bases from J, with 8 bases between. The CDR3 DNA reads as TGTGCCAGCAGTGAAGCCGGGGAAGCCTACGAGCAGTACTTC. Amino acids: CASSEAGEAYEQYF.

This sequence joins TRBV6-4 and TRBJ2-1; perhaps TRBD2 as D (5 bases). V was cut by 2 bases and J by 7 bases, with 18 bases left in between. CDR3 length equals 16 residues. CDR1 is MRHNA and CDR2 is SNTAGT in the germline V gene. Here the CDR3 reads CASSDPGARRYNEQFF. In DNA, the CDR3 is TGTGCCAGCAGTGACCCTGGAGCGCGGAGGTATAATGAGCAGTTCTTC.

The chain has TRBV3-1 (or the pseudogene TRBV3-2) and TRBJ2-7, with TRBD2 as a possible D gene (7 bases). Trimming stripped 4 bases from V and 5 bases from J, with 15 bases between. The CDR3 consists of 14 residues. Germline-derived CDR1 and CDR2 are LGHDT and YNNKEL (reference sequence). The CDR3 sequence is CASSRGGGDHEQYF. The DNA for the CDR3 is TGTGCCAGCAGCCGGGGAGGGGGGGACCACGAGCAGTACTTC.

In its sample, this clone was seen a few times. The V call is TRBV7-9, the J call TRBJ1-4, with D perhaps TRBD1 (6 bases). Trimming pared 2 bases from V and 8 bases from J, leaving 15 bases between. This CDR3 has 15 amino acids. The germline CDR1 and CDR2 sequences are SEHNR and FQNEAQ (reference sequence). The DNA of the CDR3 is TGTGCCAGCAGCTTAAGAGGGGGAAGTGGGGAAAAACTGTTTTTT. Amino acids: CASSLRGGSGEKLFF.

The chain is built from TRBV19 and TRBJ1-6, with TRBD1 as a possible D gene (5 bases). This CDR3 has 19 residues. Germline V gives CDR1 LNHDA, CDR2 SQIVND (reference sequence). Trimming took off 0 bases at V and 8 bases at J, with 23 bases between the two ends. CDR3 sequence (DNA): TGTGCCAGTAGTATAGAGGCAGGGAAGGGGAGGATAACGGATTCACCCCTCCACTTT. Translation: CASSIEAGKGRITDSPLHF.

The chain uses TRBV10-3 and TRBJ1-2, with 7 bases lining up with TRBD1. V trimming: 10 bases; J trimming: 7 bases; junction bases outside the gene matches: 12. CDR1 and CDR2 from the germline V gene are ENHRY and SYGVKD. The CDR3 extends over 13 amino acids. The CDR3 coding sequence is TGTGCCAACAGGATCGACAGGGACGGTGGCTACACCTTC. Amino acids: CANRIDRDGGYTF.

This clone was counted between two and nine times. The chain couples TRBV27 to TRBJ1-5; D not resolved. CDR1 and CDR2 from the germline V gene are MNHEY and SMNVEV (reference sequence). The CDR3 sequence is 14 residues long. Deletions cut 2 bases from V and 5 bases from J, with 10 bases between. CDR3 sequence: CASSLDKNYQPQHF. The CDR3 coding sequence is TGTGCCAGCAGTTTAGACAAGAACTATCAGCCCCAGCATTTT.

This clone appeared once. The rearrangement joins TRBV10-1 to TRBJ1-5; no definite D call. CDR3 size: 15 residues. The V gene lost 9 bases and the J gene lost 3 bases, with 18 bases spanning the gap. CDR1 and CDR2 (germline): WNHNN, SYGVQD (reference sequence). The CDR3 here is CARHYTREVNQPQHF. CDR3 nucleotides: TGCGCCAGACATTATACTAGGGAGGTCAATCAGCCCCAGCATTTT.

This chain joins TRBV19 and TRBJ1-1, with D unresolved. The CDR3 is 11 residues long. Germline V gene data show CDR1 as LNHDA and CDR2 as SQIVND (reference sequence). With 3 bases removed from V and 10 bases from J, the gap between germline ends came to 9 bases. CDR3 in amino acids: CASSMFWRAFF. The CDR3 nucleotides are TGTGCCAGTAGTATGTTCTGGAGAGCTTTCTTT.

The genes are TRBV18 and TRBJ1-2; tentatively, D is TRBD1 (6 bases). This CDR3 has 13 residues. Trimming removed 3 bases at V and 5 bases at J, with 10 bases between. CDR1 is KGHSH and CDR2 is LQKENI in the germline V gene. CDR3 sequence: CASSPETGYGYTF. In DNA, the CDR3 is TGTGCCAGCTCACCGGAGACAGGTTATGGCTACACCTTC.

In its sample, this clone was seen once. This CDR3 is CASSQGGTGRTEAFF. The CDR3 DNA follows: TGCGCCAGCAGCCAAGGGGGGACAGGCAGGACTGAAGCTTTCTTT. The chain combines TRBV4-1 with TRBJ1-1; TRBD1 matches 8 bases. V shed 1 base and J 5 bases; nucleotides not matched to a gene: 6. Germline V gives CDR1 MGHRA, CDR2 YSYEKL. The CDR3 is made up of 15 amino acids.

The chain joins TRBV5-1 to TRBJ2-5; TRBD1 might be the D (6 bases). Germline loops: CDR1 SGHRS, CDR2 YFSETQ. The CDR3 has 15 residues. V lost 0 bases and J lost 4, with 13 bases in between. This chain's CDR3 is CASSLVRQAGETQYF. In DNA, the CDR3 is TGCGCCAGCAGCTTGGTGAGACAGGCTGGAGAGACCCAGTACTTC.

The genes are TRBV4-1 and TRBJ1-6; D may be TRBD1 (6 bases). V was clipped by 0 bases and J by 1 base, with 10 bases between them. This CDR3 is 17 amino acids long. The germline gives CDR1 MGHRA, CDR2 YSYEKL. The chain's CDR3 is CASSQESQGSYNSPLHF. The CDR3 nucleotides are TGCGCCAGCAGCCAAGAGTCGCAGGGGTCCTATAATTCACCCCTCCACTTT.

This clone was seen just once. CDR3: CASSHNAPGNEKLFF. The CDR3 coding sequence is TGTGCCAGCAGCCACAATGCCCCCGGGAATGAAAAACTGTTTTTT. This chain connects TRBV5-6 to TRBJ1-4; D is unresolved. The CDR3 extends over 15 amino acids. Germline V lookup: CDR1 SGHDT, CDR2 YYEEEE. V was trimmed by 4 bases and J by 5 bases, leaving 15 bases between them.

The chain is built from TRBV30 and TRBJ1-6, with TRBD1 identical over 7 bases. Germline V gives CDR1 GTSNPN, CDR2 SVGIG (reference sequence). This CDR3 is 14 amino acids long. The trim removed 4 bases at V and 9 bases at J, leaving 9 bases unmatched. The CDR3 sequence is CAWTDRALSSPLHF. The CDR3 nucleotides read TGTGCCTGGACTGACAGGGCTCTGAGTTCACCCCTCCACTTT.

The CDR3 is CASSSSASGRGNEQFF. In DNA, the CDR3 is TGTGCCAGCAGTTCCTCGGCTAGCGGGAGAGGGAATGAGCAGTTCTTC. This sequence joins TRBV28 and TRBJ2-1; 10 bases fit TRBD2. There are 16 residues in the CDR3. Losses at the gene ends were 4 bases for V and 7 bases for J; bases not matched to a gene: 10. The germline gives CDR1 MDHEN, CDR2 SYDVKM.

The gene calls are TRBV2 and TRBJ2-1; 7 bases fit TRBD1. Germline CDR1 is SNHLY and CDR2 is FYNNEI. Trimming removed 7 bases from V and 5 bases from J; junction bases left unmatched: 8. The CDR3 loop spans 14 amino acids. The CDR3 DNA follows: TGTGCCAGCAAAAAACAGGGGTCGAACAATGAGCAGTTCTTC. It codes for CASKKQGSNNEQFF.

This clone appeared once. V is TRBV6-6 and J is TRBJ1-1; no clear D gene. Germline V CDR1 and CDR2: MNHNY, SVGAGI (reference sequence). The CDR3 contains 13 residues. V gave up 4 bases and J gave up 4 bases, with 10 bases separating them. CDR3 loop: CASSSPRATEAFF. The CDR3 nucleotides read TGTGCCAGCAGTTCCCCTAGAGCCACTGAAGCTTTCTTT.

The J gene is TRBJ2-7, the V gene TRBV24-1, with D possibly matching TRBD1 (5 bases). The CDR3 runs 13 residues. Trimming took off 7 bases at V and 0 bases at J, with 9 bases between the two ends. The germline gives CDR1 KGHDR, CDR2 SFDVKD. The CDR3 nucleotides are TGTGCCACCAGCCACGACAGCTCCTACGAGCAGTACTTC. Protein: CATSHDSSYEQYF.

The rearrangement links TRBV28 to TRBJ1-5; 9 bases agree with TRBD1. Germline-derived CDR1 and CDR2 are MDHEN and SYDVKM. V lost 5 bases and J lost 6; bases outside the gene matches: 8. This CDR3 spans 15 amino acids. The DNA of the CDR3 is TGTGCCAGCAGTGTACAGGGGGCAGGGAGTCAGCCCCAGCATTTT. Amino acids: CASSVQGAGSQPQHF.

V is TRBV5-1 and J is TRBJ1-5; D possibly corresponds to TRBD1 (5 bases). V was shortened by 0 bases and J by 1 base, with 11 bases between the two germline ends. The CDR3 contains 16 residues. Germline loops: CDR1 SGHRS, CDR2 YFSETQ. The CDR3: CASSLDGYRSNQPQHF. CDR3 nucleotides: TGCGCCAGCAGCTTGGATGGGTACAGGAGCAATCAGCCCCAGCATTTT. The complete variable domain, with remaining parts taken from reference TRBV5-1 and TRBJ1-5, reads KAGVTQTPRYLIKTRGQQVTLSCSPISGHRSVSWYQQTPGQGLQFLFEYFSETQRNKGNFPGRFSGRQFSNSRSEMNVSTLELGDSALYLCASSLDGYRSNQPQHFGDGTRLSIL.